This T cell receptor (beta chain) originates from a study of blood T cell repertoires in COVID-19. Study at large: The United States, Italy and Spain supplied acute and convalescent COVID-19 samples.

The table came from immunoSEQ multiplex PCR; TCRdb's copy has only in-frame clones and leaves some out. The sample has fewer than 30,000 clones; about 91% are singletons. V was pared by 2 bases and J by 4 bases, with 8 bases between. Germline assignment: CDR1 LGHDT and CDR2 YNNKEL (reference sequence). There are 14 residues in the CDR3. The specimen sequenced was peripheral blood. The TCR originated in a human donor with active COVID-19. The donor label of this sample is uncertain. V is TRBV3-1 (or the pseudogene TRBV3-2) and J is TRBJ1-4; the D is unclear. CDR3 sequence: CASSQPLSNEKLFF. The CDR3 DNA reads TGTGCCAGCAGCCAACCACTGAGTAATGAAAAACTGTTTTTT.